Listed here are 5 T cell receptor beta chains from one sample, sequenced in a study of OX40 agonist ivuxolimab in advanced cancers. Data came from immunoSEQ multiplex PCR; TCRdb stores just in-frame clones and leaves some out. The sample records 83,000 or so clones, approximately 88% being singletons. The sample in question was CD4+ or CD8+ T cells sorted from blood, obtained in a trial of the OX40 agonist ivuxolimab. These receptors were collected from an adult with an advanced solid tumor such as melanoma, head and neck, liver or kidney cancer.

In DNA, the CDR3 is TGTGCCAGCAGCTTGGATCTAGCGGGTGCAGAGACCCAGTACTTC. The encoded protein is CASSLDLAGAETQYF. The genes are TRBV5-4 and TRBJ2-5; 8 positions match TRBD2. Germline trimming cut 0 bases from V and 4 bases from J; bases unmatched to any gene: 5. This CDR3 is 15 amino acids long. CDR1 is SGHNT, CDR2 YYREEE, per germline (reference sequence).

The CDR3 here is CASKGGNYGYTF. The CDR3 coding sequence is TGTGCCAGTAAAGGAGGGAACTATGGCTACACCTTC. V gene TRBV19 combines with J gene TRBJ1-2; D not certain. The germline V gene has CDR1 LNHDA and CDR2 SQIVND (reference sequence). The CDR3 covers 12 residues. Trimming cost V 7 bases and J 2 bases, with 8 bases left between them. The variable domain in full, with the rest retrieved from reference TRBV19 and TRBJ1-2, is DGGITQSPKYLFRKEGQNVTLSCEQNLNHDAMYWYRQDPGQGLRLIYYSQIVNDFQKGDIAEGYSVSREKKESFPLTVTSAQKNPTAFYLCASKGGNYGYTFGSGTRLTVV.

J is TRBJ2-3 and V is TRBV18; TRBD1 is a possible D gene (6 bases). Trimming stripped 2 bases from V and 11 bases from J, with 11 bases between. The CDR3 runs 12 residues. The germline V gene encodes CDR1 KGHSH and CDR2 LQKENI. The CDR3 protein is CASSPGDRQQYF. The CDR3 coding sequence is TGTGCCAGCTCACCAGGAGACAGGCAGCAGTATTTT.

This chain links TRBV10-3 with TRBJ1-5; D unclear. Trimming cost V 4 bases and J 4 bases, with 11 bases left between them. Germline CDR1 reads ENHRY; CDR2 reads SYGVKD. The CDR3 sequence is 14 residues long. As DNA, the CDR3 is TGTGCCATCAGTGTGGGCCAGGAAAATCAGCCCCAGCATTTT. This encodes CAISVGQENQPQHF.

This clone has just one count. This chain joins TRBV7-2 and TRBJ1-3; D uncertain. V was trimmed by 0 bases and J by 1 base, leaving 13 bases between them. Germline V gene data show CDR1 as SGHTA and CDR2 as FQGNSA. The CDR3 is 17 amino acids. CDR3: CASSLAQTRWSGNTIYF. Written as DNA, the CDR3 is TGTGCCAGCAGCTTAGCGCAGACGCGCTGGTCTGGAAACACCATATATTTT.